These 12 T cell receptor beta chains originate from one sample sequenced in a study of T cell clonotyping in hematopoietic cell transplantation. Profiled with immunoSEQ multiplex PCR; TCRdb holds only in-frame clones, not every one. The table includes around 9,700 clones, around 90% detected once. Sequencing used PBMCs, obtained 180 days after allogeneic stem cell transplant. The receptors derive from a male patient aged 60 to 75 who had an allogeneic stem cell transplant from an unrelated donor, so the T cells may come from the graft donor. Some clones in this sample may be carry-over from other donors' samples.

This clone was observed a handful of times. The gene calls are TRBV10-3 and TRBJ2-7; 11 nucleotides match TRBD2. Germline V gene data show CDR1 as ENHRY and CDR2 as SYGVKD. The CDR3 consists of 14 residues. The V gene end was trimmed by 6 bases and the J gene end by 4 bases; junction bases not matched to a gene: 5. The DNA for the CDR3 is TGTGCCATCAGAGAGACTAGCGGGGCGTACGAGCAGTACTTC. Translating gives CAIRETSGAYEQYF.

This clone was picked up one time. The chain links TRBV10-3 to TRBJ1-2; D gene uncertain. Germline loops: CDR1 ENHRY, CDR2 SYGVKD. CDR3 length: 13 residues. Trimming stripped 2 bases from V and 2 bases from J, with 6 bases between. CDR3 protein: CAISETENYGYTF. The DNA of the CDR3 is TGTGCCATCAGTGAGACGGAAAACTATGGCTACACCTTC.

The genes are TRBV15 and TRBJ1-3, with D tentatively TRBD1 (6 bases). The CDR3 spans 13 residues. The V end lost 1 base, the J end lost 10 bases, and 11 bases lay between the germline ends. Germline V gene lookup returns CDR1 LNHNV and CDR2 YYDKDF (reference sequence). CDR3 coding DNA: TGTGCCACCAGCAGAGTTGAAGGGGGAACCATATATTTT. Its translation is CATSRVEGGTIYF.

This rearrangement joins TRBV19 to TRBJ1-1, with D perhaps matching TRBD1 (5 bases). This CDR3 has 13 residues. CDR1 and CDR2 (germline): LNHDA, SQIVND (reference sequence). The V and J ends lost 2 bases and 5 bases respectively, with 9 bases between them. The CDR3 DNA reads as TGTGCCAGTAGTATACAGGGTATTACTGAAGCTTTCTTT. Protein: CASSIQGITEAFF.

This clone was seen more than once but under ten times. This rearrangement joins TRBV19 to TRBJ1-1; D uncertain. This CDR3 has 13 residues. Trimming cost V 9 bases and J 4 bases, with 15 bases left between them. Germline-derived CDR1 and CDR2 are LNHDA and SQIVND (reference sequence). For the CDR3, the DNA is TGTGCCAGCGCCCCCTGGGGTCCCACTGAAGCTTTCTTT. This translates into CASAPWGPTEAFF.

V usage is TRBV7-2 and J usage is TRBJ2-6; perhaps TRBD2 as D (6 bases). Between the trimmed V and J ends, which lost 9 bases and 2 bases, there was a span of 23 bases. The V gene's germline CDR1 is SGHTA and CDR2 FQGNSA. The CDR3 runs to 18 residues. DNA for the CDR3: TGTGCCAGTTGGGCGGGACGCCTTCTGTCTACTGGGGCCAACGTCCTGACTTTC. Encoded protein: CASWAGRLLSTGANVLTF.

The rearrangement joins TRBV29-1 to TRBJ2-3; a possible D gene is TRBD2 (7 bases). Germline assignment: CDR1 SQVTM and CDR2 ANQGSEA. Trimming stripped 4 bases from V and 2 bases from J, with 13 bases between. The CDR3 runs to 14 residues. CDR3 coding DNA: TGCAGCGTTGGTAGGGGGGGTGCCACAGATACGCAGTATTTT. Translation gives CSVGRGGATDTQYF.

This clone turned up a few times. The CDR3 loop reads CASSERDTYGYTF. The CDR3, as DNA: TGTGCCAGCAGTGAAAGAGACACCTATGGCTACACCTTC. The chain links TRBV6-1 to TRBJ1-2, with D unresolved. V was cut by 2 bases and J by 4 bases, with 8 bases left in between. Germline CDR1 is MNHNS and CDR2 is SASEGT. The CDR3 has 13 residues.

The V and J genes are TRBV6-6 and TRBJ1-2; D is undetermined. V lost 3 bases and J lost 6, with 8 bases in between. CDR3 length: 12 residues. Germline CDR1 MNHNY, CDR2 SVGAGI (reference sequence). In DNA, the CDR3 is TGTGCCAGCAGTTATACAGTGAATGGCTACACCTTC. Its translation is CASSYTVNGYTF.

J is TRBJ2-7 and V is TRBV19; D is unresolved. The CDR3 is made up of 12 amino acids. CDR1 is LNHDA and CDR2 is SQIVND in the germline V gene (reference sequence). The V end was cut by 5 bases, the J end by 6 bases, with 11 bases between. The chain's CDR3 is CASSRAAGEQYF. In nucleotides, the CDR3 is TGTGCCAGTAGTCGGGCTGCAGGCGAGCAGTACTTC.

The chain combines TRBV6-1 with TRBJ1-5; no clear D. The germline CDR1 and CDR2 sequences are MNHNS and SASEGT. Trimming pared 5 bases from V and 7 bases from J, leaving 15 bases between. The CDR3 has 14 residues. CDR3 nucleotide sequence: TGTGCCAGCAGTCGGACCGGAGATGGGCAGCCCCAGCATTTT. Translating it yields CASSRTGDGQPQHF.

This clone was seen a single time. The chain employs TRBV9 and TRBJ2-5; possibly TRBD2 for D (5 bases). Germline V lookup: CDR1 SGDLS, CDR2 YYNGEE. Trimming cost V 0 bases and J 0 bases, with 9 bases left between them. This CDR3 is built from 15 residues. CDR3 sequence reads: CASSVEGANQETQYF. CDR3 DNA sequence: TGTGCCAGCAGCGTAGAGGGAGCTAACCAAGAGACCCAGTACTTC. Full variable domain (remainder filled in from reference TRBV9 and TRBJ2-5): DSGVTQTPKHLITATGQRVTLRCSPRSGDLSVYWYQQSLDQGLQFLIQYYNGEERAKGNILERFSAQQFPDLHSELNLSSLELGDSALYFCASSVEGANQETQYFGPGTRLLVL.